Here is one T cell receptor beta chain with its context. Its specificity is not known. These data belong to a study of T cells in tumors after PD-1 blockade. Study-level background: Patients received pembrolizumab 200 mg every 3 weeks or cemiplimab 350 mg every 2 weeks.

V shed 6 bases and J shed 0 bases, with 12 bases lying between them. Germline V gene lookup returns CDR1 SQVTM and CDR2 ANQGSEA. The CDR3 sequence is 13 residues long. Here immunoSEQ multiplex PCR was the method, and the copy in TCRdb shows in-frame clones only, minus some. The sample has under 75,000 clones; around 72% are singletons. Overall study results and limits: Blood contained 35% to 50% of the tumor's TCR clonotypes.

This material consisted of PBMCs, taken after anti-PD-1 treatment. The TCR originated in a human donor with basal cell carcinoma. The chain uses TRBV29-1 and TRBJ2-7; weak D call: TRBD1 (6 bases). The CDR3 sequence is CSVRGRTSYEQYF. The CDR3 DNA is TGCAGCGTCAGGGGCCGTACCTCCTACGAGCAGTACTTC.